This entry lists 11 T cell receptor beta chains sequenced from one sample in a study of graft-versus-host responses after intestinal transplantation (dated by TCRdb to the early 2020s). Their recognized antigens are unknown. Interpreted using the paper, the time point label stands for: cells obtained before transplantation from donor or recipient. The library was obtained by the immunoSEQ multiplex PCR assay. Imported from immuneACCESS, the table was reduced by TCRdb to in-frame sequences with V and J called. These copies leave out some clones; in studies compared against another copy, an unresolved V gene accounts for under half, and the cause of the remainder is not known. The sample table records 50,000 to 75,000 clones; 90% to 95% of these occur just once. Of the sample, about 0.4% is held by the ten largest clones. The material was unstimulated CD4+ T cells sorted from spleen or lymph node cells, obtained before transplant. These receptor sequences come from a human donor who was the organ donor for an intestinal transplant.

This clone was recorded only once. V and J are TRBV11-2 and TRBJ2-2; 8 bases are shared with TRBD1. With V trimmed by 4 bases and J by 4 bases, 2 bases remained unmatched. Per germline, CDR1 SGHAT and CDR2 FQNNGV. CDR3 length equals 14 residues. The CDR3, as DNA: TGTGCCAGCAGCTCGACAGGGGCCACCGGGGAGCTGTTTTTT. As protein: CASSSTGATGELFF.

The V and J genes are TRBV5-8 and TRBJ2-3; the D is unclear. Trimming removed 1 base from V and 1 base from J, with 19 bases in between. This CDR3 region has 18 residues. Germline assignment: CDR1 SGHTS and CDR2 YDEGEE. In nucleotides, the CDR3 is TGTGCCAGCAGCTTGAACGGGTGGGGAACTATTGGCACAGATACGCAGTATTTT. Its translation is CASSLNGWGTIGTDTQYF.

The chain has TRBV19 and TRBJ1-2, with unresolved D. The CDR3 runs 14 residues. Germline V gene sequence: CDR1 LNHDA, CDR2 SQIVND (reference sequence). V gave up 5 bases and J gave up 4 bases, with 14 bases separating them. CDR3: CASSLQRSGYGYTF. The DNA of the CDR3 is TGTGCCAGTAGTCTACAGCGGTCGGGCTATGGCTACACCTTC.

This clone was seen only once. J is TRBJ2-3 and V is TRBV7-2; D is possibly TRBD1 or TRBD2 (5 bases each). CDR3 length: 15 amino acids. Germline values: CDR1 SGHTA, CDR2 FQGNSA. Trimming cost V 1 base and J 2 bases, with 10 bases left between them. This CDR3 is CASSLVGTYTDTQYF. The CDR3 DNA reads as TGTGCCAGCAGCTTAGTAGGGACCTACACAGATACGCAGTATTTT.

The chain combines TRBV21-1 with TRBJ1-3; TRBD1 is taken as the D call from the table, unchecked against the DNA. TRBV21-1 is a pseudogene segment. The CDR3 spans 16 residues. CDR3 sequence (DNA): TGTGCCAGCAGCAAACCCTCCAGGGGCTCTGGAAACACCATATATTTT. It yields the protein CASSKPSRGSGNTIYF.

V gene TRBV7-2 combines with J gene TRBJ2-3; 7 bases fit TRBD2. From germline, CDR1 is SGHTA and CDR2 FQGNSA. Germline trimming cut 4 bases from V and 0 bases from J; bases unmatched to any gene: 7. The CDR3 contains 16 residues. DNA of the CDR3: TGTGCCAGCAGCTGGCCACTAGCGCCTAGCACAGATACGCAGTATTTT. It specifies CASSWPLAPSTDTQYF.

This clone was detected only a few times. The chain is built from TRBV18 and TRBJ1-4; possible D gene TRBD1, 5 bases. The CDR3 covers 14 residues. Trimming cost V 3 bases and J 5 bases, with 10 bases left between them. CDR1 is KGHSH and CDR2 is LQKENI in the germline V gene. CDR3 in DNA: TGTGCCAGCTCACCGGGACTGAACAATGAAAAACTGTTTTTT. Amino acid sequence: CASSPGLNNEKLFF.

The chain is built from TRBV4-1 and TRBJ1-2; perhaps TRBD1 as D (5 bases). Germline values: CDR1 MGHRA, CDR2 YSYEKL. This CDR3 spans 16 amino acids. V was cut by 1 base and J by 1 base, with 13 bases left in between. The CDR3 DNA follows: TGCGCCAGCAGCCAAGCCTGGACATCAATTAACTATGGCTACACCTTC. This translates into CASSQAWTSINYGYTF.

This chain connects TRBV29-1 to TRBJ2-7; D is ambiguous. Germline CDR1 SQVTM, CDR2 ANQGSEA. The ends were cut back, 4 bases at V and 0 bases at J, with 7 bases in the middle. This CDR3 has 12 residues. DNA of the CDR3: TGCAGCGTTGGTAGGAGCTCCTACGAGCAGTACTTC. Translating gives CSVGRSSYEQYF.

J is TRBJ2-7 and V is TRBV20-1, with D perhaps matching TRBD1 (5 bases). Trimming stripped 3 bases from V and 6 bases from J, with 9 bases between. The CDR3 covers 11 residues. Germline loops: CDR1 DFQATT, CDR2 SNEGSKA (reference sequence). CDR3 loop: CSASPRAEQYF. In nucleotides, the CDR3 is TGCAGTGCTAGTCCCAGGGCCGAGCAGTACTTC.

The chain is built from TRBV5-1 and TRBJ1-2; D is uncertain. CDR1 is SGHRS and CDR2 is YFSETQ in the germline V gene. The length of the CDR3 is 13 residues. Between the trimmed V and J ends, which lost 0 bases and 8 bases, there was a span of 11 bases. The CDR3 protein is CASSLEGPYGYTF. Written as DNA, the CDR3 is TGCGCCAGCAGCTTGGAGGGCCCCTACGGCTACACCTTC. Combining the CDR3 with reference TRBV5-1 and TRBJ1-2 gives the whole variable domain KAGVTQTPRYLIKTRGQQVTLSCSPISGHRSVSWYQQTPGQGLQFLFEYFSETQRNKGNFPGRFSGRQFSNSRSEMNVSTLELGDSALYLCASSLEGPYGYTFGSGTRLTVV.